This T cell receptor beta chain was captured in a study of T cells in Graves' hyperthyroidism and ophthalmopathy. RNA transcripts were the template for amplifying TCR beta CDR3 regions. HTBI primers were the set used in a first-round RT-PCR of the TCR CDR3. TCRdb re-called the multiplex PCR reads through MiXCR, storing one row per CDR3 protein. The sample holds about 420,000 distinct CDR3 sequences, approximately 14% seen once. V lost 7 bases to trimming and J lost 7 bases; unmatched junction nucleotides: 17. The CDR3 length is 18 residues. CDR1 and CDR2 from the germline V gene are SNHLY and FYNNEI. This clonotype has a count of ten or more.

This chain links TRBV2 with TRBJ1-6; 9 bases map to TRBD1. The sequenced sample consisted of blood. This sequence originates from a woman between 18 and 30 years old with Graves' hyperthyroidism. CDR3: CASTLLVPGQGTNSPLHF. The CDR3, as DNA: TGTGCCAGCACCCTACTCGTCCCGGGACAGGGCACCAATTCACCCCTCCACTTT.